This TCR beta chain was obtained from a study of patients and donors after allogeneic stem cell transplantation (dated by TCRdb to the early 2020s). Library preparation employed RT-PCR. Sequencing was carried out with a NextSeq 550. TCRdb's own reprocessing of the public reads used fastp at Q25 and MiXCR and kept productive beta chains. Entries are consolidated by CDR3 protein sequence, retaining the most common genes and DNA. Recorded for this sample are roughly 940,000 distinct CDR3 sequences; around 17% of them occurred a single time. The ten largest clones add up to under 6.5% of the sample. This clonotype was found a few times. It has no known antigen specificity. Per-base qualities were not stored, and no clone one base away is much larger. The CDR1 and CDR2 encoded by the germline V gene are SGHDT and YYEEEE. The CDR3 sequence holds 17 residues, the cysteine and phenylalanine included. Only CDR3 DNA is held: 51 bases, read in frame from base 1. Trimming removed 0 bases from V and 4 bases from J, leaving 17 bases between the germline ends.

Input material: blood, either unsorted or a sorted T cell fraction (not recorded which). The chain was built from TRBV5-6 and TRBJ2-1, and possibly TRBD2, on 6 matching bases. The TCR originated in a human donor who was either an allogeneic HSCT recipient or a stem cell or donor lymphocyte infusion donor (not recorded which). It is not recorded whose cells these are; they may come from a transplant donor. CDR3 region: CASSLEFGRGPYNEQFF. The nucleotides read TGTGCCAGCAGCTTGGAGTTCGGGAGAGGCCCTTACAATGAGCAGTTCTTC.